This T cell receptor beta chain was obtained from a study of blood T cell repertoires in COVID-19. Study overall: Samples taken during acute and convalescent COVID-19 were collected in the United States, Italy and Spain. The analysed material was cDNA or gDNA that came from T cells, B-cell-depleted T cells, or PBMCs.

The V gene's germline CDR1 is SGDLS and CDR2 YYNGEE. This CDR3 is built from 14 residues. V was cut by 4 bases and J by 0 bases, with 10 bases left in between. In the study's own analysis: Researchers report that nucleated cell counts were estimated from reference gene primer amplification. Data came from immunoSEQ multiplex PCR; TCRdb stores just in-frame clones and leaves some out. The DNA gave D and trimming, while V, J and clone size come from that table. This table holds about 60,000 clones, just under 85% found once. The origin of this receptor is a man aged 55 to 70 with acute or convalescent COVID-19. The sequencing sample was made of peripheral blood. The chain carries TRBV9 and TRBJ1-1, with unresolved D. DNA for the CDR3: TGTGCCAGCAGCCCGGGAGGTATGAACACTGAAGCTTTCTTT. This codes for CASSPGGMNTEAFF.